This TCR beta chain is drawn from a study of T cell repertoires in cytomegalovirus infection. Study-wide context: Public TCR beta signatures were indicative of both CMV infection and a matching HLA type. Study-wide findings and caveats: Dominating the ex vivo response were HLA-C-restricted CMV-specific TCR beta clonotypes. Using cumulative public TCR beta family frequency, the authors identified those who carried CMV together with the relevant HLA.

Germline V gene lookup returns CDR1 SNHLY and CDR2 FYNNEI. Losses at the gene ends were 6 bases for V and 1 base for J; bases not matched to a gene: 8. The CDR3 loop spans 15 amino acids. TCRdb called the reads again in MiXCR, with one record for every CDR3 protein. Of around 210,000 distinct CDR3 sequences listed, roughly 6.5% are singletons. Only a few counts were recorded for this clonotype. Its antigen is unknown. What was sequenced was PBMCs. The chain is built from TRBV2 and TRBJ1-1; 7 bases match TRBD1. This TCR came from a human donor in good health (CMV status not recorded). Some clones in this sample may be carry-over from other donors' samples. The CDR3 nucleotides are TGTGCCAGCAGACATGAGGGGGCACAGAACACTGAAGCTTTCTTT. Translating gives CASRHEGAQNTEAFF. The full variable domain, rest sourced from reference TRBV2 and TRBJ1-1, is EPEVTQTPSHQVTQMGQEVILRCVPISNHLYFYWYRQILGQKVEFLVSFYNNEISEKSEIFDDQFSVERPDGSNFTLKIRSTKLEDSAMYFCASRHEGAQNTEAFFGQGTRLTVV.